This section outlines one TCR beta chain sequence together with its context. RNA transcripts gave rise to amplified TCR beta CDR3 regions. In the first-round RT-PCR of the TCR CDR3, the HTBI primer set was used. TCRdb processed the multiplex PCR reads anew with MiXCR; each CDR3 protein has one entry. The data contain about 26,000 distinct CDR3 sequences, 45% of them singletons. This CDR3 has 13 amino acids. V gave up 4 bases and J gave up 2 bases, with 9 bases separating them. Germline-derived CDR1 and CDR2 are SGHTA and FQGTGA. This record comes from a study of T cells in Graves' hyperthyroidism and ophthalmopathy. Study background: Peripheral blood sampling occurred at initial diagnosis, before any treatment.

Patients aged 18 to 65 had newly diagnosed hyperthyroidism that had lasted under 2 months. Patients showing uncontrolled infection, other autoimmune disease, pregnancy or lactation were ineligible. The V and J genes are TRBV7-3 and TRBJ2-7, with a possible D match to TRBD1 (6 bases). The sample consisted of blood. This TCR was sampled from a woman between 25 and 40 years old with Graves' hyperthyroidism. This chain's CDR3 is CASSSDSTYEQYF. CDR3 DNA: TGTGCCAGCAGCTCGGACAGTACCTACGAGCAGTACTTC.